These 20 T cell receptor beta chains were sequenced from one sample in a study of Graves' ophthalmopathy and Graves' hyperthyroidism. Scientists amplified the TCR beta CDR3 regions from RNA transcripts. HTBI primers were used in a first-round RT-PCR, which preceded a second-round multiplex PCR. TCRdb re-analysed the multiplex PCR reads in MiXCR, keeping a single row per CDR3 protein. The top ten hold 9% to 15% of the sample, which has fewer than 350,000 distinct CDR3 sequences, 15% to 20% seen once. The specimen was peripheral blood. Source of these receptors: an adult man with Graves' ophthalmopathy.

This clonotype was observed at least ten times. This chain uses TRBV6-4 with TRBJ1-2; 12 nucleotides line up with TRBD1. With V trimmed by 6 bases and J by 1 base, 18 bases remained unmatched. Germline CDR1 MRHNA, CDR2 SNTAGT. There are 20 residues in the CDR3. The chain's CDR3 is CASRGFPKGQGAEDNYGYTF. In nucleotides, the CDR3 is TGTGCCAGCAGGGGTTTCCCCAAGGGACAGGGGGCAGAAGATAACTATGGCTACACCTTC.

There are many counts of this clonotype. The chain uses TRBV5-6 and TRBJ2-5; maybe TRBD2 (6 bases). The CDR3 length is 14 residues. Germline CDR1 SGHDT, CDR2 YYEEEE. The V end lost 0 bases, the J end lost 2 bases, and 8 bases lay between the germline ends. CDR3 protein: CASSLGLAQETQYF. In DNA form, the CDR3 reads TGTGCCAGCAGCTTGGGGCTAGCGCAAGAGACCCAGTACTTC.

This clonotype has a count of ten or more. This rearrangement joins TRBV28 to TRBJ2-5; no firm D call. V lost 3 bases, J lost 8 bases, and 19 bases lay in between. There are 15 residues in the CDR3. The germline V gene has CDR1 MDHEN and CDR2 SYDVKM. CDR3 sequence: CASSFTDTFGFTQYF. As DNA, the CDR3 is TGTGCCAGCAGTTTCACAGATACCTTCGGATTTACCCAGTACTTC.

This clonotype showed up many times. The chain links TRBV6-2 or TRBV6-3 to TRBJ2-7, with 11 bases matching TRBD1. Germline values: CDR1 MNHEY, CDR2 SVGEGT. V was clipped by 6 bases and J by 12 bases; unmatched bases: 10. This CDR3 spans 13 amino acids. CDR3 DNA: TGTGCCAGCAGCGTCGGGACAGGGGGACGGGGGTACTTC. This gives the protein CASSVGTGGRGYF.

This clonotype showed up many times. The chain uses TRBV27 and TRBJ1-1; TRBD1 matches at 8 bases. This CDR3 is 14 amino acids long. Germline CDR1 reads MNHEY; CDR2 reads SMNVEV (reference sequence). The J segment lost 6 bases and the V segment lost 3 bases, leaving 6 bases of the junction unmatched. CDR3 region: CASSFTGGVSEAFF. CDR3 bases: TGTGCCAGCAGTTTCACAGGGGGTGTTTCTGAAGCTTTCTTT.

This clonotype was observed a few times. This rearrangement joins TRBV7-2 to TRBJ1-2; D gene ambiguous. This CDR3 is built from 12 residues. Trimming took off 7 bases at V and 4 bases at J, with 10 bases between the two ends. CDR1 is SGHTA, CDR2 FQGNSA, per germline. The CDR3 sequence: CASTTDPYGYTF. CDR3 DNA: TGTGCCAGCACCACTGACCCCTATGGCTACACCTTC.

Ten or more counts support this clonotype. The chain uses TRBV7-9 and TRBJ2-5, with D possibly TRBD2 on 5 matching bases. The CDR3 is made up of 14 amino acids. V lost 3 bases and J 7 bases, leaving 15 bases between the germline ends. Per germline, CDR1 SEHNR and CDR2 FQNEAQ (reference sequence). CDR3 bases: TGTGCCAGCAGCTTGCCGGACGGGGTTGGGACCCAGTACTTC. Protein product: CASSLPDGVGTQYF.

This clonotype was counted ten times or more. In DNA, the CDR3 is TGCAGTGCTGTTCGGGACAGGATTGCCTATGGCTACACCTTC. Protein sequence: CSAVRDRIAYGYTF. This chain links TRBV20-1 with TRBJ1-2; 8 bases match TRBD1. The CDR3 spans 14 residues. Trimming took 5 bases from V and 4 from J; bases not matched to a gene: 9. CDR1 and CDR2 (germline): DFQATT, SNEGSKA (reference sequence).

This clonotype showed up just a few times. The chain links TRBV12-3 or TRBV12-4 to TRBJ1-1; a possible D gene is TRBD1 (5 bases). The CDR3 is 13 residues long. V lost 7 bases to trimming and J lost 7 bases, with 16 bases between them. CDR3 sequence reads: CASIWTARGEAFF. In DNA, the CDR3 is TGTGCCAGCATCTGGACCGCTAGGGGTGAAGCTTTCTTT.

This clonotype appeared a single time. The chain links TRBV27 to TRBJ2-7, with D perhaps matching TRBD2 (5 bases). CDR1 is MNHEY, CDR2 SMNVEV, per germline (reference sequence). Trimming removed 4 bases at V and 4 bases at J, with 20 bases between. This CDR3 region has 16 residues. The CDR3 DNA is TGTGCCAGCAGTTACCCTCCCTCAGGACTGCGTTACGAGCAGTACTTC. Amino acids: CASSYPPSGLRYEQYF.

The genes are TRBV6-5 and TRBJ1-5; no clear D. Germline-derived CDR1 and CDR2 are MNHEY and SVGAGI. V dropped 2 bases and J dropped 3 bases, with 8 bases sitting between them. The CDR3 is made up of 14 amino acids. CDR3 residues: CASSYNPYNQPQHF. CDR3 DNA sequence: TGTGCCAGCAGTTACAATCCGTACAATCAGCCCCAGCATTTT.

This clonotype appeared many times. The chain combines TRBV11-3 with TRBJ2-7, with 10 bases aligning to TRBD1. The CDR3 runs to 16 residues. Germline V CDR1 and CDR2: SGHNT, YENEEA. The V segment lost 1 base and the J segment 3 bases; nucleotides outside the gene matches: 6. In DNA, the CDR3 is TGTGCCAGCAGCTTAGGGACAGGGGGTGCTTTCTACGAGCAGTACTTC. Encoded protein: CASSLGTGGAFYEQYF.

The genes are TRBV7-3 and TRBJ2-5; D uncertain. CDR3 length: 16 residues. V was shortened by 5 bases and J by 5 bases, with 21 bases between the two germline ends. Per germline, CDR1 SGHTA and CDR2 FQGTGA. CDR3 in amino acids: CASSPRSGRQAETQYF. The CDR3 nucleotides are TGTGCCAGCAGCCCTCGTTCCGGGCGGCAGGCCGAGACCCAGTACTTC.

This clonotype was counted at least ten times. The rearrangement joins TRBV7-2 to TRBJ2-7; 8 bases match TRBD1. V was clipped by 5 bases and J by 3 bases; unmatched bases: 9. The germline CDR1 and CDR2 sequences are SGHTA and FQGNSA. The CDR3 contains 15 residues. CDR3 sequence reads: CASSTRTGNFYEQYF. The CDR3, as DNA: TGTGCCAGCAGCACCCGGACAGGGAATTTCTACGAGCAGTACTTC.

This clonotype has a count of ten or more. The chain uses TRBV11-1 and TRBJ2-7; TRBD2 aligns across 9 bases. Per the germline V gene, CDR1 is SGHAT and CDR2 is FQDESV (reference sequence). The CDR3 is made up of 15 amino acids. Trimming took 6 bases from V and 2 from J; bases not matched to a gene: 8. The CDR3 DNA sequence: TGTGCCAGCAGTCGATTAGCGGGGGCCGCCTACGAGCAGTACTTC. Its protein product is CASSRLAGAAYEQYF.

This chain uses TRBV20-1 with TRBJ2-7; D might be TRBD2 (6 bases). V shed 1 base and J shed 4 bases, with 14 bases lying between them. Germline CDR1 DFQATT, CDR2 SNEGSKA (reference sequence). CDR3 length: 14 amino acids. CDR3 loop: CSARGLRREYEQYF. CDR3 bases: TGCAGTGCTAGAGGTTTGCGGAGGGAATACGAGCAGTACTTC.

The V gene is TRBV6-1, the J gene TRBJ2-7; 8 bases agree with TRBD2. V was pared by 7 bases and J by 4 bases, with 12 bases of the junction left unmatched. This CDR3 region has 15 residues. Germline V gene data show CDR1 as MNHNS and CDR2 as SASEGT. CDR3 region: CASKARREERYEQYF. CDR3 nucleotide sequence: TGTGCCAGCAAGGCTAGGCGGGAGGAACGGTACGAGCAGTACTTC.

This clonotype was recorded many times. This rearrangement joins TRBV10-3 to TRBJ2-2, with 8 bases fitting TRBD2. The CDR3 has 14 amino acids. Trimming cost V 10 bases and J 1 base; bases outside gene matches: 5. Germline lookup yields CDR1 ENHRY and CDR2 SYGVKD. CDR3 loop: CATVLAVNTGELFF. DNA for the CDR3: TGTGCCACCGTACTAGCGGTGAACACCGGGGAGCTGTTTTTT.

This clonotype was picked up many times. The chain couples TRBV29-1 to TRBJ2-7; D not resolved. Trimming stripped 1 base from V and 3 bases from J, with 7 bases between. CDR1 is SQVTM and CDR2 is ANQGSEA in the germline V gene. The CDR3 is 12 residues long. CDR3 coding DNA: TGCAGCGTTGAAGTGGCAGGCTACGAGCAGTACTTC. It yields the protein CSVEVAGYEQYF.

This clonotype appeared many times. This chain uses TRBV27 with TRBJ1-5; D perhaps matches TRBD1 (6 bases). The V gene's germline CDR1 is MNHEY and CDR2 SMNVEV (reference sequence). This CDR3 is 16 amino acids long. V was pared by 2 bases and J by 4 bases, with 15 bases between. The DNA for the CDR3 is TGTGCCAGCAGTTTAGGCCCCACAGGGTTTAATCAGCCCCAGCATTTT. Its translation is CASSLGPTGFNQPQHF.